This TCR beta chain was identified in a study of blood T cell repertoires in COVID-19. The CDR3 has 15 amino acids. CDR1 LGHDT and CDR2 YNNKEL come from the germline V gene (reference sequence). Unmatched junction bases numbered 4, after V lost 3 bases and J lost 2 bases. Authors' data handling: Amplifying reference gene primers gave estimates of nucleated cell counts. This table comes from immunoSEQ multiplex PCR, and its TCRdb copy is limited to in-frame clones, with some not included. The DNA gave D and trimming, while V, J and clone size come from that table. The sample records roughly 120,000 clones, about 79% being singletons.

The sequenced sample was peripheral blood. The chain employs TRBV3-1 (or the pseudogene TRBV3-2) and TRBJ1-1; TRBD1 matches at 9 bases. The origin of this receptor is a woman of 80 years or more with active or convalescent COVID-19. In DNA form, the CDR3 reads TGTGCCAGCAGCCACTCGGACAGGGGCAACACTGAAGCTTTCTTT. It codes for CASSHSDRGNTEAFF.